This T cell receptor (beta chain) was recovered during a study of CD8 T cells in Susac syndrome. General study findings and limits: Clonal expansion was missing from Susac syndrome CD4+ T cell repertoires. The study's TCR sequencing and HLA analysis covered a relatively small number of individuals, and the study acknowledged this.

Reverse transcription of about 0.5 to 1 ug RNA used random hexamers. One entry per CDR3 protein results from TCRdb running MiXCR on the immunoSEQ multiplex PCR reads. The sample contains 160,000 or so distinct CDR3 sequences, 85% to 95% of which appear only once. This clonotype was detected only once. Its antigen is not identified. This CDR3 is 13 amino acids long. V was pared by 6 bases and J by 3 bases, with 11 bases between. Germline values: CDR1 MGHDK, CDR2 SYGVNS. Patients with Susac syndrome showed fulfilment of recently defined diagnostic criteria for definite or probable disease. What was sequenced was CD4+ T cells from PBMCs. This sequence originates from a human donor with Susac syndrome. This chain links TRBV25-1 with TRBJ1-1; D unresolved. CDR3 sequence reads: CASSTTRDTEAFF. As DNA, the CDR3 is TGTGCCAGCAGCACGACCCGGGACACTGAAGCTTTCTTT.